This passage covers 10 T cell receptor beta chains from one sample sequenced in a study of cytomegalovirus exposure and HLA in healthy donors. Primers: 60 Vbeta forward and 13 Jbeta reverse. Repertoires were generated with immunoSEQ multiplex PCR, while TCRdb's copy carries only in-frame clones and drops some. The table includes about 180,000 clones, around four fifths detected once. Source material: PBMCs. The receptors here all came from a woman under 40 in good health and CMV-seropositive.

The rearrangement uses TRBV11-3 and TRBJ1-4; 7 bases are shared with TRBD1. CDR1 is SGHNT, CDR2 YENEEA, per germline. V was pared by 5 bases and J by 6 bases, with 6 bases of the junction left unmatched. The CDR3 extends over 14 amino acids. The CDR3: CASSRDRVDEKLFF. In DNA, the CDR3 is TGTGCCAGCAGCCGTGACAGGGTGGATGAAAAACTGTTTTTT.

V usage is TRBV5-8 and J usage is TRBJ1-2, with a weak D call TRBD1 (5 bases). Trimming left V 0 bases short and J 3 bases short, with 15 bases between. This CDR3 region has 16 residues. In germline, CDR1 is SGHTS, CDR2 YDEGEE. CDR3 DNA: TGTGCCAGCAGCTTGGGGTTCGACAGCCGATACTATGGCTACACCTTC. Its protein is CASSLGFDSRYYGYTF.

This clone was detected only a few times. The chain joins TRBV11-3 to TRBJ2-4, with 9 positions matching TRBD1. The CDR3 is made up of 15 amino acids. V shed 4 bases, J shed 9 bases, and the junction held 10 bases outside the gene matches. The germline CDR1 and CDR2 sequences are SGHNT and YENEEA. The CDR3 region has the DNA TGTGCCAGCAGCTGGATGACAGGGGGATTTGGCATTCAGTACTTC. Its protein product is CASSWMTGGFGIQYF.

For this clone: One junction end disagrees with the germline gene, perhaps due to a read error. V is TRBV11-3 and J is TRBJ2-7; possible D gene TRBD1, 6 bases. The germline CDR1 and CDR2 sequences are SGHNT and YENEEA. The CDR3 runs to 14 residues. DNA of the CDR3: TGTGCCAGCAGCCCCCGGGACAAGCCCTATGAGCAGTACTTC. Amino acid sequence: CASSPRDKPYEQYF.

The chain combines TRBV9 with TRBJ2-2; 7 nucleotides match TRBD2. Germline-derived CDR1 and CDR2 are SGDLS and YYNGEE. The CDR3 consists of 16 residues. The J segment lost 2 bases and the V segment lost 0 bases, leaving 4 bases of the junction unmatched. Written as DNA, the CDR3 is TGTGCCAGCAGCGTAGATGCTAGCGGAAACACCGGGGAGCTGTTTTTT. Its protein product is CASSVDASGNTGELFF.

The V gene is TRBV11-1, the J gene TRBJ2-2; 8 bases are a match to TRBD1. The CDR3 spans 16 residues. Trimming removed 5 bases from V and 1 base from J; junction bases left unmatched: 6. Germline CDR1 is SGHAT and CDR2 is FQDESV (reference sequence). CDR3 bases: TGTGCCAGCAGCCGGGACAGGCCCTGGAACACCGGGGAGCTGTTTTTT. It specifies CASSRDRPWNTGELFF.

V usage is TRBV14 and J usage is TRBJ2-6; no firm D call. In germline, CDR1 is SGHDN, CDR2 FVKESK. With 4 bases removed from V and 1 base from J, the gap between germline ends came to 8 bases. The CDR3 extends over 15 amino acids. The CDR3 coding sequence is TGTGCCAGCAGCCGGCCAGGTTCTGGGGCCAACGTCCTGACTTTC. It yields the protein CASSRPGSGANVLTF.

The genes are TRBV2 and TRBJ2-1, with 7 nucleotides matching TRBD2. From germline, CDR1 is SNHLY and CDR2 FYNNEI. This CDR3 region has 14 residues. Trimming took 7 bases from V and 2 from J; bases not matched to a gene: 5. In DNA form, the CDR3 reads TGTGCCAGCATTTACGGGAGGACCTACAATGAGCAGTTCTTC. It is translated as CASIYGRTYNEQFF. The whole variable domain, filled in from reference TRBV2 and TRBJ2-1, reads EPEVTQTPSHQVTQMGQEVILRCVPISNHLYFYWYRQILGQKVEFLVSFYNNEISEKSEIFDDQFSVERPDGSNFTLKIRSTKLEDSAMYFCASIYGRTYNEQFFGPGTRLTVL.

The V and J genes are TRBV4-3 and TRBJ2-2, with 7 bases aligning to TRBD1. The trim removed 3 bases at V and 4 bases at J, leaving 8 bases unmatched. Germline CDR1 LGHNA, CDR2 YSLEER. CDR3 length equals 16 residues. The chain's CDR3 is CASSQDLTGATGELFF. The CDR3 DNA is TGCGCCAGCAGCCAGGATCTTACAGGGGCCACCGGGGAGCTGTTTTTT.

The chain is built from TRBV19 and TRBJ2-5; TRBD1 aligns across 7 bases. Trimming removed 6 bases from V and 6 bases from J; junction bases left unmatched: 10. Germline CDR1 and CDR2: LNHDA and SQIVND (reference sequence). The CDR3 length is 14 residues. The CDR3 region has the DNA TGTGCCAGTAGCCTAGGGGGCTCCGATAAGACCCAGTACTTC. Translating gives CASSLGGSDKTQYF.